These 9 T cell receptor beta chains share one sample of origin, sequenced in a study of PD-1 blockade in classical Hodgkin lymphoma. Data came from immunoSEQ multiplex PCR; TCRdb stores just in-frame clones and leaves some out. This sample has thousands of clones; roughly 80% occur once, and the top ten carry around an eighth. All patients experienced relapse after autologous stem cell transplantation, and brentuximab vedotin exposure was variable. Specimen: peripheral blood mononuclear cells (PBMCs), collected at baseline. Every receptor here comes from a human donor with classical Hodgkin lymphoma.

This chain links TRBV2 with TRBJ2-5; 14 bases are shared with TRBD2. CDR3 length: 15 amino acids. The J segment lost 5 bases and the V segment lost 6 bases, leaving 5 bases of the junction unmatched. The germline V gene has CDR1 SNHLY and CDR2 FYNNEI. The CDR3 nucleotides are TGTGCCAGCAGGGAGACTAGCGGGAGGGGGGAGACCCAGTACTTC. This translates into CASRETSGRGETQYF.

This clone has only one observation. The chain uses TRBV9 and TRBJ2-2; possibly TRBD1 for D (6 bases). Trimming stripped 2 bases from V and 2 bases from J, with 10 bases between. The CDR3 is 15 residues long. Per the germline V gene, CDR1 is SGDLS and CDR2 is YYNGEE. In DNA form, the CDR3 reads TGTGCCAGCAGCGTCCACAGGGACAACACCGGGGAGCTGTTTTTT. Protein sequence: CASSVHRDNTGELFF.

In its sample, this clone was seen once. The chain has TRBV2 and TRBJ2-4; 7 nucleotides align to TRBD2. Germline V gives CDR1 SNHLY, CDR2 FYNNEI. The CDR3 covers 13 residues. Germline trimming cut 7 bases from V and 7 bases from J; bases unmatched to any gene: 7. CDR3 residues: CASKWGGENIQYF. The CDR3 DNA is TGTGCCAGCAAGTGGGGGGGGGAGAACATTCAGTACTTC.

In this sample, this clone turned up a few times. The J gene is TRBJ2-1, the V gene TRBV5-1; tentative D call: TRBD1 (6 bases). With 4 bases removed from V and 4 bases from J, the gap between germline ends came to 21 bases. The V gene's germline CDR1 is SGHRS and CDR2 YFSETQ. This CDR3 spans 17 amino acids. The DNA of the CDR3 is TGCGCCAGCAGCCCTAAACAGGGATCGGGCAGATACAATGAGCAGTTCTTC. Protein product: CASSPKQGSGRYNEQFF.

For the CDR3, the DNA is TGTGCCAGTAAGGAGCATTTAAGGACCGGGGAGCTGTTTTTT. Translated: CASKEHLRTGELFF. The chain combines TRBV19 with TRBJ2-2, with unresolved D. The CDR3 contains 14 residues. V was trimmed by 7 bases and J by 5 bases, leaving 14 bases between them. Germline assignment: CDR1 LNHDA and CDR2 SQIVND (reference sequence).

The J gene is TRBJ2-7, the V gene TRBV5-1, with TRBD1 as a possible D gene (6 bases). The CDR3 length is 13 residues. CDR1 and CDR2 (germline): SGHRS, YFSETQ. Trimming pared 4 bases from V and 3 bases from J, leaving 11 bases between. The CDR3 protein is CASSIDRIYEQYF. As DNA, the CDR3 is TGCGCCAGCAGCATTGACAGGATCTACGAGCAGTACTTC. Combining the CDR3 with reference TRBV5-1 and TRBJ2-7 gives the whole variable domain KAGVTQTPRYLIKTRGQQVTLSCSPISGHRSVSWYQQTPGQGLQFLFEYFSETQRNKGNFPGRFSGRQFSNSRSEMNVSTLELGDSALYLCASSIDRIYEQYFGPGTRLTVT.

The V call is TRBV11-2, the J call TRBJ2-1; no firm D call. The V and J ends lost 1 base and 3 bases respectively, with 7 bases between them. Germline V gene sequence: CDR1 SGHAT, CDR2 FQNNGV. The CDR3 loop spans 14 amino acids. CDR3 nucleotide sequence: TGTGCCAGCAGCTTAGCGTCTGGCTACAATGAGCAGTTCTTC. This encodes CASSLASGYNEQFF. The full variable domain, in which reference TRBV11-2 and TRBJ2-1 provide the parts outside the CDR3, is EAGVAQSPRYKIIEKRQSVAFWCNPISGHATLYWYQQILGQGPKLLIQFQNNGVVDDSQLPKDRFSAERLKGVDSTLKIQPAKLEDSAVYLCASSLASGYNEQFFGPGTRLTVL.

V and J are TRBV11-2 and TRBJ2-1, with a tentative D call TRBD2 (6 bases). The CDR3 loop spans 18 amino acids. V lost 2 bases and J lost 5, with 22 bases in between. Germline CDR1 SGHAT, CDR2 FQNNGV. The CDR3 sequence: CASSLSPSGASGDNEQFF. CDR3 nucleotides: TGTGCCAGCAGCTTAAGCCCTTCGGGAGCCTCCGGGGACAATGAGCAGTTCTTC.

On this clone: One end of the junction fails to match germline, which may point to a read error. This rearrangement joins TRBV4-1 to TRBJ2-5; D is undetermined. CDR1 MGHRA and CDR2 YSYEKL come from the germline V gene. This CDR3 region has 11 residues. CDR3 DNA: TGTGCCAGCAGGAACCGAGAGACCCAGTACTTC. Its translation is CASRNRETQYF.